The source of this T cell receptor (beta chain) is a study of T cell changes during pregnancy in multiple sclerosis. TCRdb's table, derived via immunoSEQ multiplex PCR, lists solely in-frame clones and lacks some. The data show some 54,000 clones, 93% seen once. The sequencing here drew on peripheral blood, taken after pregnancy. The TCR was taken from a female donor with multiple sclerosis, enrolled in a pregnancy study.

The CDR3 is CASSSSLNTEAFF. The CDR3 nucleotides read TGTGCCAGCAGCTCAAGCCTGAACACTGAAGCTTTCTTT. The chain recombines TRBV7-2 with TRBJ1-1, with D hard to call. The CDR3 extends over 13 amino acids. V was trimmed by 4 bases and J by 0 bases, leaving 6 bases between them. Per germline, CDR1 SGHTA and CDR2 FQGNSA.